This T cell receptor (beta chain) was observed in a study of tumor and adjacent non-tumor tissue in lung cancer. Turning to the study itself: There were fewer than 15 adenocarcinoma, 2 squamous cell carcinoma and 1 small cell lung cancer cases. Samples averaged around 4.2 million productive TCRbeta reads each.

CDR3 length: 13 amino acids. The library came from three nested PCR rounds adapted from ARM-PCR protocols. TCRdb independently ran MiXCR on the multiplex PCR reads; one entry per CDR3 protein. This sample has 35,000 to 55,000 distinct CDR3 sequences, with approximately 61% found just once. The template was RNA from unsorted bulk tissue. Distant lung tissue was collected more than 3 cm away from the tumor edge. This clonotype originated in a man aged 45 to 65 with non-small cell lung cancer. This chain joins TRBV21-1 and TRBJ1-2. TRBV21-1 has pseudogene status. Source material: distant non-tumor lung tissue. Written as DNA, the CDR3 is TGTGCCAGCAGCAAAGGGCCATTTTATGGCTACACCTTC. This codes for CASSKGPFYGYTF.